This T cell receptor beta chain is from a study of CD8+CD57+ T cells in acquired aplastic anemia. Study details: The DNA of sorted CD4+ and CD8+ cells averaged 3.2 ug. Study-level results: Patients and controls had CD8+ Simpson's diversity values that were not significantly distinct. The study identified 25 to 30 CD8+ CDR3 sequences shared by patients and controls.

Germline CDR1 reads MNHNS; CDR2 reads SASEGT. The CDR3 spans 10 residues. V was clipped by 5 bases and J by 4 bases, with 3 bases between them. Template material for TCR beta VDJ and CDR3 profiling consisted of genomic DNA. TCRdb reanalysed the reads using MiXCR and keeps one entry per CDR3 protein. Here the sample spans approximately 220,000 distinct CDR3 sequences, around 45% being singletons. This clonotype occurred many times. The antigen is undetermined. Before being chosen for sequencing, patients had shown CD8+CD57+ cell expansion by flow cytometry. The cohort consisted entirely of patients having severe acquired aplastic anemia.

The receptor was isolated from a human donor with aplastic anemia. Source material: sorted CD4+, CD8+, or CD8+CD57+ T cells (not recorded which) from PBMCs. The J gene is TRBJ2-7, the V gene TRBV6-1; D unclear. The CDR3 DNA reads TGTGCCAGCAGTAAATACGAGCAGTACTTC. It translates to CASSKYEQYF.